Sequencing of this T cell receptor (beta chain) was carried out in a study of regulatory T cells in long-lasting Graves disease. General study findings and limits: Whereas about a thousand public clonotypes were shared by new patients, persistent patients shared more, at under 3,000. Less diverse TCR repertoires were seen in persistent Graves' patients than in newly diagnosed ones.

HTBI primers from iRepertoire and Arm-PCR of CDR3 regions yielded the TCR beta libraries. Per the study methods: Segment identification across samples yielded 55 to 65 TRBV and more than twelve TRBJ segments. A single record per CDR3 protein comes from TCRdb applying MiXCR to the multiplex PCR reads. None of the V and J calls come from the authors' own analysis; TCRdb made them. The sample records 650,000 to 700,000 distinct CDR3 sequences, roughly 30% being singletons. Germline CDR1 is LNHDA and CDR2 is SQIVND (reference sequence). J lost 2 bases, V lost 3 bases, and 4 bases had no gene match. The CDR3 consists of 14 residues. Time point reported: persistent/refractory GD, antithyroid drugs over 5 years with positive TRAb. With RNA extracted from PBMCs as input, the TCR library was made. Diagnosis followed American Thyroid Association guidelines for Graves' disease. Worth noting for this clonotype: Its antigen is as yet unknown.

The sequencing used peripheral blood mononuclear cells (PBMCs), collected when the disease was refractory, from a patient treated with antithyroid drugs. This sequence joins TRBV19 and TRBJ2-7, with TRBD1 identical over 7 bases. The receptor comes from a female donor with Graves disease. This CDR3 is CASSMGQGAYEQYF. The CDR3 nucleotides read TGTGCCAGTAGTATGGGTCAGGGGGCCTACGAGCAGTACTTC.